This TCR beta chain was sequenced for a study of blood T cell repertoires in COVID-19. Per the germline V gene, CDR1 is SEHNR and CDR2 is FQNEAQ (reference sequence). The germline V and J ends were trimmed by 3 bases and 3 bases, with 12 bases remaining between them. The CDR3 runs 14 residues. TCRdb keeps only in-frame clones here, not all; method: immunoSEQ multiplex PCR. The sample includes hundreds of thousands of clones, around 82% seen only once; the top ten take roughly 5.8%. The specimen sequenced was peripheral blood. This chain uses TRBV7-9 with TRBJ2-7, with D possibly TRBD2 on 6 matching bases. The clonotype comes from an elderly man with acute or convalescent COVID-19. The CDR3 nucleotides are TGTGCCAGCAGCTTGGGCGGAGGGAACTACGAGCAGTACTTC. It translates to CASSLGGGNYEQYF.